One sample yielded the 30 T cell receptor beta chains listed below, sequenced in a study of T cells in women clearing cervical HPV infection. Data came from immunoSEQ multiplex PCR; TCRdb stores just in-frame clones and leaves some out. The sample has approximately 16,000 clones. The sequencing input was blood buffy coat. The source of these receptors is a woman aged 18 to 75 with a cervical HPV16 infection that either progressed to CIN3+ or cleared (not recorded which).

As for this clone: The CDR3 goes on 3 residues after the read ends, and that part is filled in from the germline J gene. J is TRBJ2-7 and V is TRBV5-5; the match to TRBD1 covers 7 bases. The CDR3 contains 14 residues. V was pared by 0 bases and J by 3 bases, with 3 bases of the junction left unmatched. Per germline, CDR1 SGHKS and CDR2 YYEKEE (reference sequence). Here the CDR3 reads CASSLGQGDYEQYF. The DNA read from the CDR3 is TGTGCCAGCAGCTTGGGCCAGGGGGACTACGAG.

In regard to this clone: The read comes to an end 3 residues before the CDR3 does, leaving the germline J gene to fill in the end. The chain carries TRBV5-4 and TRBJ2-7; D ambiguous. The germline V gene has CDR1 SGHNT and CDR2 YYREEE (reference sequence). Between the trimmed V and J ends, which lost 0 bases and 3 bases, there was a span of 7 bases. This CDR3 contains 13 residues. CDR3 bases read: TGTGCCAGCAGCTTGGACAGACGCTACGAG. Its translation is CASSLDRRYE. The entire CDR3 protein reads CASSLDRRYEQYF. Filled out from reference TRBV5-4 and TRBJ2-7, the complete variable domain reads ETGVTQSPTHLIKTRGQQVTLRCSSQSGHNTVSWYQQALGQGPQFIFQYYREEENGRGNFPPRFSGLQFPNYSSELNVNALELDDSALYLCASSLDRRYEQYFGPGTRLTVT.

Notes on this clone: The read terminates 3 residues before the CDR3 end, so the remaining end is supplied by the germline J gene. The chain carries TRBV20-1 and TRBJ2-2; 10 bases map to TRBD1. CDR1 is DFQATT and CDR2 is SNEGSKA in the germline V gene (reference sequence). CDR3 length equals 14 residues. The covered CDR3 bases are TGCAGTGCAACCGACAGGGGGCGGAATTCACCG. This gives the protein CSATDRGRNSP. The full CDR3 protein reads CSATDRGRNSPLFF.

To note about this clone: The read ends 3 residues shy of where the CDR3 ends; the end is completed using the germline J gene. The V call is TRBV7-2, the J call TRBJ2-3; 7 positions agree with TRBD2. Looked up from germline, CDR1 is SGHTA and CDR2 is FQGNSA. The length of the CDR3 is 15 residues. Partial CDR3 DNA: TGTGCCAGCAGCTTGCCAGCGGGGCTCCAAGAGACG. Its translation is CASSLPAGLQET. The full CDR3 reads CASSLPAGLQETQYF.

In regard to this clone: The CDR3 end is not reached by the read, which stops 3 residues before it; the germline J gene fills it in. The genes are TRBV6-2 or TRBV6-3 and TRBJ2-5; D is perhaps TRBD1 (5 bases). Germline-derived CDR1 and CDR2 are MNHEY and SVGEGT. CDR3 length equals 17 residues. The CDR3 bases that were read are TGTGCCAGCAGTTACTTTAAGACAGAGATTTTCACAGATACC. Translated, it gives CASSYFKTEIFTDT. The complete CDR3 reads CASSYFKTEIFTDTQYF.

Comment on this clone: The read comes to an end 3 residues before the CDR3 does, leaving the germline J gene to fill in the end. V usage is TRBV24-1 and J usage is TRBJ2-7, with TRBD2 matching 15 bases. Germline V gene sequence: CDR1 KGHDR, CDR2 SFDVKD. The V gene end was trimmed by 7 bases and the J gene end by 2 bases; junction bases not matched to a gene: 8. CDR3 length: 17 amino acids. The CDR3 protein is CATSSRTSGRDAYEQYF. The CDR3 DNA, read in part, is TGTGCCACCAGCTCCCGGACTAGCGGGAGGGATGCCTACGAG.

Remarks on this clone: The CDR3 end is not reached by the read, which stops 3 residues before it; the germline J gene fills it in. The chain employs TRBV5-1 and TRBJ2-1, with D possibly being TRBD2 (6 bases). The CDR3 totals 14 residues. The germline gives CDR1 SGHRS, CDR2 YFSETQ. V was pared by 2 bases and J by 3 bases, with 9 bases between. CDR3 sequence reads: CASSFSGYYNEQFF. CDR3 bases read: TGCGCCAGCAGCTTTAGCGGTTACTACAATGAG.

A word on this clone: The read ends 3 residues shy of where the CDR3 ends; the end is completed using the germline J gene. This sample also contains other DNA sequences that code for the same CDR3. This chain joins TRBV7-9 and TRBJ1-3; maybe TRBD1 (5 bases). The germline CDR1 and CDR2 sequences are SEHNR and FQNEAQ (reference sequence). The CDR3 has 13 amino acids. Trimming stripped 6 bases from V and 6 bases from J, with 12 bases between. Incomplete CDR3 DNA: TGTGCCAGCAGTTCGCAGGGTGCAAACACC. Residues: CASSSQGANT. The whole CDR3 sequence reads CASSSQGANTIYF. Variable domain in full (rest from reference TRBV7-9 and TRBJ1-3): DTGVSQNPRHKITKRGQNVTFRCDPISEHNRLYWYRQTLGQGPEFLTYFQNEAQLEKSRLLSDRFSAERPKGSFSTLEIQRTEQGDSAMYLCASSSQGANTIYFGEGSWLTVV.

The chain's CDR3 is CASSEATGPVEPLFF. The sequenced part of the CDR3 DNA is TGTGCCAGCAGTGAAGCGACAGGGCCGGTGGAACCA. The chain uses TRBV6-1 and TRBJ1-4, with 7 bases that match TRBD1. Sequencing ends 3 residues short of the CDR3 end; the germline J gene provides the rest. Germline V gene lookup returns CDR1 MNHNS and CDR2 SASEGT. The length of the CDR3 is 15 residues.

Worth noting for this clone: The read halts 3 residues ahead of the CDR3 end, with the missing end drawn from the germline J gene. The genes are TRBV7-3 and TRBJ2-6, with D hard to call. V was clipped by 2 bases and J by 0 bases, with 11 bases between them. The CDR3 runs 17 residues. Germline values: CDR1 SGHTA, CDR2 FQGTGA. The CDR3 region is CASSLLGPGSGANVLTF. The sequenced part of the CDR3 DNA is TGTGCCAGCAGCTTACTTGGTCCAGGCTCTGGGGCCAACGTC.

Regarding this clone: The read terminates 3 residues before the CDR3 end, so the remaining end is supplied by the germline J gene. The chain recombines TRBV20-1 with TRBJ2-3, with TRBD2 identical over 13 bases. J lost 2 bases, V lost 6 bases, and 11 bases had no gene match. Germline-derived CDR1 and CDR2 are DFQATT and SNEGSKA (reference sequence). CDR3 length: 17 residues. The part of the CDR3 DNA that was read is TGCAGTGCCAACCCGACTAGCGGGGGGACCCCCACAGATACG. Protein sequence: CSANPTSGGTPTDT. The CDR3 in full is CSANPTSGGTPTDTQYF.

As to this clone: The CDR3 is cut off 3 residues early in the read; its end comes from the germline J gene. This chain connects TRBV7-8 to TRBJ1-5, with 7 bases fitting TRBD1. The CDR3 totals 18 residues. Germline CDR1 SGHVS, CDR2 FQNEAQ. Trimming cost V 4 bases and J 0 bases; bases outside gene matches: 12. CDR3 protein: CASSSTGTVGYSNQPQHF. CDR3 DNA, as far as it was read: TGTGCCAGCAGCTCTACCGGGACAGTAGGATATAGCAATCAGCCC.

As regards this clone: The read ends 3 residues early relative to the CDR3; the germline J gene fills the gap. V is TRBV2 and J is TRBJ1-6; unclear D gene. Germline V gives CDR1 SNHLY, CDR2 FYNNEI. Trimming pared 6 bases from V and 5 bases from J, leaving 11 bases between. The CDR3 runs to 14 residues. The CDR3 bases that were read are TGTGCCAGCAGCTTGACACATAATAATTCACCC. This gives the protein CASSLTHNNSP. The CDR3 as a whole reads CASSLTHNNSPLHF.

Partial CDR3 DNA: TGTGCCAGCAGTTTATCACAGGGGGATTCACCC. Residues: CASSLSQGDSP. The full CDR3 reads CASSLSQGDSPLHF. The chain has TRBV28 and TRBJ1-6; 8 nucleotides align to TRBD1. Coverage ceases 3 residues before the CDR3 finishes, and the germline J gene fills in the end. This CDR3 is 14 amino acids long. The J segment lost 8 bases and the V segment lost 1 base, leaving 1 base of the junction unmatched. CDR1 is MDHEN and CDR2 is SYDVKM in the germline V gene.

With regard to this clone: The CDR3 end is not reached by the read, which stops 3 residues before it; the germline J gene fills it in. The chain uses TRBV5-1 and TRBJ1-2, with a weak D call TRBD1 (5 bases). The CDR3 is made up of 15 amino acids. The germline V gene encodes CDR1 SGHRS and CDR2 YFSETQ. Here the CDR3 reads CASSLEGGMTDTYTF. The sequenced part of the CDR3 DNA is TGCGCCAGCAGCTTGGAAGGCGGTATGACAGATACC.

In regard to this clone: The observed sequence ends 3 residues before the CDR3 terminus, with the missing tail filled in from the germline J gene. This sequence joins TRBV5-5 and TRBJ2-7; D may be TRBD1 (5 bases). Germline V CDR1 and CDR2: SGHKS, YYEKEE (reference sequence). The length of the CDR3 is 13 residues. V gave up 2 bases and J gave up 2 bases, with 8 bases separating them. The CDR3 here is CASSFGATYEQYF. CDR3 DNA (partial): TGTGCCAGCAGCTTTGGGGCCACCTACGAG.

Details on this clone: The CDR3 end falls 3 residues outside the read, so it is completed with the germline J gene. V is TRBV19 and J is TRBJ2-5; D is possibly TRBD1 (6 bases). CDR1 LNHDA and CDR2 SQIVND come from the germline V gene (reference sequence). Trimming left V 2 bases short and J 2 bases short, with 6 bases between. This CDR3 is 13 amino acids long. The sequenced part of the CDR3 DNA is TGTGCCAGTAGTATACAGGGGCAAGAGACC. As protein: CASSIQGQET. Given in full, the CDR3 is CASSIQGQETQYF.

Turning to this clone: Read sequence stops 3 residues before the CDR3 end, and the germline J gene provides the missing end. This chain links TRBV23-1 with TRBJ2-4; maybe TRBD1 (7 bases). TRBV23-1 is an ORF for which the function is uncertain. The CDR3 length is 17 residues. Deletions cut 4 bases from V and 0 bases from J, with 16 bases between. The CDR3 region is CASSPRDSRSAKNIQYF. CDR3 DNA, as far as it was read: TGCGCCAGCAGTCCGCGGGACAGTCGTTCAGCCAAAAACATT.

A note on this clone: The CDR3 extends 3 residues past the end of the read, so its final part is completed from the germline J gene. The chain carries TRBV5-1 and TRBJ2-1; 10 nucleotides match TRBD2. Trimming removed 1 base from V and 5 bases from J; junction bases left unmatched: 6. The CDR3 spans 16 residues. Germline V gene data show CDR1 as SGHRS and CDR2 as YFSETQ. CDR3 DNA (partial): TGCGCCAGCAGCTTGTTTAGCGGGAGGCCAAACAATGAG. Its translation is CASSLFSGRPNNE. The CDR3, in full, reads CASSLFSGRPNNEQFF.

Points on this clone: The read comes to an end 3 residues before the CDR3 does, leaving the germline J gene to fill in the end. The gene calls are TRBV29-1 and TRBJ2-1; 7 bases agree with TRBD2. Per the germline V gene, CDR1 is SQVTM and CDR2 is ANQGSEA. The CDR3 sequence is 14 residues long. Losses at the gene ends were 6 bases for V and 7 bases for J; bases not matched to a gene: 12. Incomplete CDR3 DNA: TGCAGCGTCTGGGGGGGACTACTTAAGAATGAG. Translated, it gives CSVWGGLLKNE. The whole CDR3 protein reads CSVWGGLLKNEQFF.

Regarding this clone: The read gets to within 3 residues of the CDR3 end, and the germline J gene fills in the rest. The chain recombines TRBV18 with TRBJ1-5; 8 bases map to TRBD1. The CDR3 runs 17 residues. Germline CDR1 KGHSH, CDR2 LQKENI. With V trimmed by 3 bases and J by 1 base, 8 bases remained unmatched. The CDR3 loop is CASSPGQASRSNQPQHF. The sequenced CDR3 bases are TGTGCCAGCTCACCGGGACAGGCCTCTCGGAGCAATCAGCCC.

Comment on this clone: The read ends 3 residues early relative to the CDR3; the germline J gene fills the gap. The rearrangement uses TRBV20-1 and TRBJ2-1, with 11 bases aligning to TRBD2. V gave up 2 bases and J gave up 8 bases; unmatched junction bases: 8. Germline assignment: CDR1 DFQATT and CDR2 SNEGSKA (reference sequence). CDR3 length equals 15 residues. CDR3 in amino acids: CSARKPSGRFDEQFF. The sequenced CDR3 bases are TGCAGTGCTAGAAAGCCTAGCGGGAGGTTCGATGAG.

As concerns this clone: The read ends 3 residues early relative to the CDR3; the germline J gene fills the gap. This chain joins TRBV19 and TRBJ1-2, with D perhaps TRBD1 (6 bases). The CDR3 covers 15 residues. Germline V gene data show CDR1 as LNHDA and CDR2 as SQIVND (reference sequence). Incomplete CDR3 DNA: TGTGCCAGTAGTATGGGAACGGCCAGGGGACGGGAC. Its translation is CASSMGTARGRD. The CDR3 reads in full as CASSMGTARGRDYTF.

About this clone: The observed sequence ends 3 residues before the CDR3 terminus, with the missing tail filled in from the germline J gene. The chain recombines TRBV13 with TRBJ2-1; TRBD2 matches at 14 bases. There are 16 residues in the CDR3. The germline V gene has CDR1 PRHDT and CDR2 FYEKMQ (reference sequence). With 5 bases clipped from V and 8 bases from J, the junction kept 8 bases outside the gene matches. CDR3 DNA (partial): TGTGCCAGCAGCCCATCGGGACTAGCGGGAGTCGATGAG. Its translation is CASSPSGLAGVDE. The whole CDR3 is CASSPSGLAGVDEQFF.

About this clone itself: The CDR3 extends 3 residues past the end of the read, so its final part is completed from the germline J gene. The chain links TRBV28 to TRBJ2-1; D gene unclear. CDR3 size: 14 residues. CDR1 is MDHEN and CDR2 is SYDVKM in the germline V gene. Trimming removed 4 bases from V and 0 bases from J, with 7 bases in between. The CDR3 reads CASSYVSSYNEQFF. The sequenced CDR3 bases are TGTGCCAGCAGTTACGTTAGCTCCTACAATGAG.

In the case of this clone: The sequenced fragment ends 3 residues before the CDR3 boundary, so the rest is inferred from the germline J gene. V and J are TRBV19 and TRBJ2-4, with D possibly being TRBD1 (5 bases). CDR1 and CDR2 (germline): LNHDA, SQIVND (reference sequence). This CDR3 is 14 amino acids long. The covered CDR3 bases are TGTGCCAGTAAGGAAGGGGTGGGTAACTATGGT. Protein product: CASKEGVGNYG. The complete CDR3 sequence is CASKEGVGNYGQYF.

On this clone itself: Coverage ceases 3 residues before the CDR3 finishes, and the germline J gene fills in the end. The rearrangement joins TRBV2 to TRBJ2-1, with D possibly matching TRBD1 (6 bases). Germline V lookup: CDR1 SNHLY, CDR2 FYNNEI. CDR3 length: 15 residues. Between the trimmed V and J ends, which lost 5 bases and 8 bases, there was a span of 19 bases. The sequenced CDR3 bases are TGTGCCAGCAGTCTGACCGGGTCGCCAGGGGATGAG. It yields the protein CASSLTGSPGDE. The entire CDR3 sequence reads CASSLTGSPGDEQFF.

For this clone: Read coverage stops 3 residues before the CDR3 terminus; the germline J gene supplies the remainder. This rearrangement joins TRBV20-1 to TRBJ1-5, with D possibly matching TRBD1 (6 bases). The CDR3 covers 16 residues. The germline V gene encodes CDR1 DFQATT and CDR2 SNEGSKA (reference sequence). V was cut by 4 bases and J by 5 bases, with 21 bases left in between. The CDR3 spells CSAKSSGQQAYQPQHF. The DNA read from the CDR3 is TGCAGTGCTAAGTCCTCGGGACAACAAGCCTATCAGCCC.

Concerning this clone itself: The read gets to within 3 residues of the CDR3 end, and the germline J gene fills in the rest. The chain employs TRBV19 and TRBJ2-4; 7 nucleotides match TRBD1. The CDR3 is 15 residues long. In germline, CDR1 is LNHDA, CDR2 SQIVND (reference sequence). The CDR3 loop is CASSVDRAASYGQYF. The sequenced CDR3 bases are TGTGCCAGTAGTGTCGACAGGGCTGCGAGCTATGGT. The variable domain in full, completed from reference TRBV19 and TRBJ2-4, reads DGGITQSPKYLFRKEGQNVTLSCEQNLNHDAMYWYRQDPGQGLRLIYYSQIVNDFQKGDIAEGYSVSREKKESFPLTVTSAQKNPTAFYLCASSVDRAASYGQYFGAGTRLSVL.

As for this clone: The read ends 3 residues before the CDR3 terminus; that terminus is restored from the germline J gene. The chain couples TRBV7-9 to TRBJ2-4; tentatively, D is TRBD1 (6 bases). The CDR3 spans 13 residues. Germline lookup yields CDR1 SEHNR and CDR2 FQNEAQ (reference sequence). The CDR3 bases that were read are TGTGCCAGCAGCTTAGCTACGGGACAAATT. This codes for CASSLATGQI. The full-length CDR3 reads as CASSLATGQIQYF.